Presented here are 14 T cell receptor beta chains from one specimen sequenced in a study of shared clonotypes between healthy human individuals (dated by TCRdb to the early 2020s). The library was prepared using the immunoSEQ multiplex PCR assay. The table comes from immuneACCESS by way of TCRdb, which keeps in-frame sequences with V and J called. Part of the clones is missing from these tables; in studies checked, under half for an unresolved V gene and the rest for unknown reasons. Present in this sample are more than 2,000,000 clones, about 92% of which were seen just once. The ten largest clonotypes hold 0.39% of the sample. The sequenced sample was naive CD4+ T cells from PBMCs. Read against the paper, the sample's cell subset or site label means: CD45RA+ positively selected. These receptors were obtained from a young man in good health. Some clones in this sample may be carry-over from other donors' samples.

The V gene is TRBV5-6, the J gene TRBJ1-1; D gene uncertain. The V gene lost 1 base and the J gene lost 4 bases, with 17 bases spanning the gap. CDR1 and CDR2 (germline): SGHDT, YYEEEE. This CDR3 has 16 residues. In DNA form, the CDR3 reads TGTGCCAGCAGCTTGAGTTACGGCGGACGGGGCACTGAAGCTTTCTTT. As protein: CASSLSYGGRGTEAFF.

The chain employs TRBV5-1 and TRBJ1-4; D is undetermined. The V gene's germline CDR1 is SGHRS and CDR2 YFSETQ. V lost 2 bases to trimming and J lost 8 bases, with 13 bases between them. This CDR3 is built from 14 residues. The CDR3 loop is CASSLTPTGEKLFF. CDR3 coding DNA: TGCGCCAGCAGCTTAACACCCACGGGCGAAAAACTGTTTTTT.

The chain recombines TRBV5-1 with TRBJ2-2, with unresolved D. Germline CDR1 reads SGHRS; CDR2 reads YFSETQ. The ends were cut back, 0 bases at V and 0 bases at J, with 9 bases in the middle. The CDR3 has 16 residues. CDR3 in DNA: TGCGCCAGCAGCTTGGATATCGGGCCGAACACCGGGGAGCTGTTTTTT. It is translated as CASSLDIGPNTGELFF.

This chain connects TRBV11-3 to TRBJ1-1; D call uncertain. Germline lookup yields CDR1 SGHNT and CDR2 YENEEA. V lost 5 bases, J lost 1 base, and 11 bases lay in between. The CDR3 has 14 residues. CDR3 in amino acids: CASSPRPENTEAFF. CDR3 DNA sequence: TGTGCCAGCAGCCCCCGTCCGGAGAACACTGAAGCTTTCTTT. The full variable domain, rest sourced from reference TRBV11-3 and TRBJ1-1, is EAGVVQSPRYKIIEKKQPVAFWCNPISGHNTLYWYLQNLGQGPELLIRYENEEAVDDSQLPKDRFSAERLKGVDSTLKIQPAELGDSAVYLCASSPRPENTEAFFGQGTRLTVV.

Concerning this clone itself: This sample also contains other DNA sequences that code for the same CDR3. CDR3 amino acids: CASSLGGNTEAFF. The CDR3 bases are TGCGCCAGCAGCTTGGGGGGGAACACTGAAGCTTTCTTT. The chain carries TRBV5-1 and TRBJ1-1; D ambiguous. The CDR3 sequence is 13 residues long. Germline CDR1 and CDR2: SGHRS and YFSETQ. The V end lost 0 bases, the J end lost 1 base, and 4 bases lay between the germline ends.

V is TRBV27 and J is TRBJ1-3; D unclear. The CDR3 length is 15 residues. Trimming removed 7 bases from V and 4 bases from J, with 17 bases in between. From germline, CDR1 is MNHEY and CDR2 SMNVEV (reference sequence). The CDR3 nucleotides read TGTGCCAGCATCCCCGAGTGGCGGACGGGAAACACCATATATTTT. It codes for CASIPEWRTGNTIYF.

This chain links TRBV5-5 with TRBJ1-1; D remains unclear. With 2 bases removed from V and 0 bases from J, the gap between germline ends came to 8 bases. The CDR3 runs to 14 residues. CDR1 SGHKS and CDR2 YYEKEE come from the germline V gene (reference sequence). CDR3 protein: CASSFQQLNTEAFF. CDR3 in DNA: TGTGCCAGCAGCTTCCAGCAGTTGAACACTGAAGCTTTCTTT. Full variable domain (remainder filled in from reference TRBV5-5 and TRBJ1-1): DAGVTQSPTHLIKTRGQQVTLRCSPISGHKSVSWYQQVLGQGPQFIFQYYEKEERGRGNFPDRFSARQFPNYSSELNVNALLLGDSALYLCASSFQQLNTEAFFGQGTRLTVV.

In DNA, the CDR3 is TGTGCCAGTAGTGTACGAGGGTCGGCTTCTGGAAACACCATATATTTT. This gives the protein CASSVRGSASGNTIYF. This chain connects TRBV19 to TRBJ1-3; no clear D gene. The germline V gene encodes CDR1 LNHDA and CDR2 SQIVND (reference sequence). Trimming took off 5 bases at V and 1 base at J, with 15 bases between the two ends. The CDR3 totals 16 residues.

The V and J genes are TRBV7-2 and TRBJ2-5; weak D call: TRBD1 (5 bases). The CDR3 runs to 12 residues. Between the trimmed V and J ends, which lost 5 bases and 8 bases, there was a span of 12 bases. Germline CDR1 is SGHTA and CDR2 is FQGNSA. CDR3 region: CASSGASRTQYF. CDR3 nucleotide sequence: TGTGCCAGCAGCGGGGCGAGCCGCACCCAGTACTTC.

The genes are TRBV4-3 and TRBJ1-4; D perhaps matches TRBD1 (5 bases). Germline values: CDR1 LGHNA, CDR2 YSLEER. Trimming pared 1 base from V and 4 bases from J, leaving 10 bases between. The CDR3 contains 15 residues. CDR3 sequence: CASSQVMQGNEKLFF. CDR3 DNA: TGCGCCAGCAGCCAAGTGATGCAGGGTAATGAAAAACTGTTTTTT.

This clone came up once. V and J are TRBV10-3 and TRBJ2-1; a weak D match, TRBD2 (6 bases). The CDR3 spans 12 residues. V lost 11 bases, J lost 10 bases, and 18 bases lay in between. Looked up from germline, CDR1 is ENHRY and CDR2 is SYGVKD. CDR3 amino acids: CASNSGTFEQFF. CDR3 nucleotides: TGTGCCTCGAACTCAGGGACTTTCGAGCAGTTCTTC.

This chain uses TRBV28 with TRBJ2-7, with a weak D call TRBD1 (7 bases). The CDR3 runs to 15 residues. V lost 0 bases and J 4 bases, leaving 13 bases between the germline ends. Germline V CDR1 and CDR2: MDHEN, SYDVKM. Here the CDR3 reads CASSLWRQGGYEQYF. CDR3 sequence (DNA): TGTGCCAGCAGTTTATGGAGGCAGGGGGGTTACGAGCAGTACTTC.

The chain joins TRBV4-2 to TRBJ2-1; TRBD2 matches at 7 bases. The CDR3 sequence is 15 residues long. Germline V gene sequence: CDR1 LGHNA, CDR2 YNFKEQ. After removal of 4 bases from V and 8 bases from J, the junction contained 11 bases not matched to a gene. CDR3 residues: CASSPMGRAVDEQFF. CDR3 nucleotide sequence: TGTGCCAGCAGCCCCATGGGGAGGGCCGTCGATGAGCAGTTCTTC.

This rearrangement joins TRBV5-6 to TRBJ2-1; D is possibly TRBD1 or TRBD2 (5 bases each). V dropped 4 bases and J dropped 0 bases, with 14 bases sitting between them. The CDR3 spans 16 residues. Germline CDR1 is SGHDT and CDR2 is YYEEEE. This chain's CDR3 is CASSEVGTTSYNEQFF. CDR3 nucleotides: TGTGCCAGCAGCGAGGTCGGGACCACCTCCTACAATGAGCAGTTCTTC.